This T cell receptor beta chain was sequenced for a study of T cell repertoires in cytomegalovirus infection. Only a few counts were recorded for this clonotype. TCRdb analysed the reads with MiXCR anew, one entry per CDR3 protein. The table has about 530,000 distinct CDR3 sequences, about a quarter seen once. The CDR3 is 13 residues long. CDR1 is SGHRS, CDR2 YFSETQ, per germline. Trimming took 6 bases from V and 1 from J, leaving 10 bases between them. Input material: PBMCs. The rearrangement uses TRBV5-1 and TRBJ2-5; D remains unclear. The clonotype originates from a human donor in good health (CMV status not recorded). Some clones in this sample may be carry-over from other donors' samples. In DNA form, the CDR3 reads TGCGCCAGCATAGGAGAACTCCAAGAGACCCAGTACTTC. Amino acids: CASIGELQETQYF.